The 14 T cell receptor beta chains in this list originate from one sample, sequenced in a study of T-cell reconstitution after alpha-beta-depleted transplantation in children. Study outcomes and limitations: Alpha-beta T cells present about two months after transplant were reported to originate from several hundred expanded graft clones.

Their antigens are not known. Library preparation (for TCRbeta) was performed with unique molecular identifiers. One entry per CDR3 protein results from TCRdb running MiXCR on the PCR reads. This sample yields tens of thousands of distinct CDR3 sequences, of which 5.5% to 8% are seen a single time; around 25% belongs to the top ten. Material: peripheral blood, obtained 60 days after TCRalphabeta/CD19-depleted stem cell transplant. The origin of the receptors is a child under two years old who had a stem cell transplant for acute myeloid leukemia, so the T cells may come from the graft donor.

Ten or more counts support this clonotype. This sequence joins TRBV5-5 and TRBJ2-7; possibly TRBD2 for D (6 bases). The CDR3 runs 15 residues. With 1 base removed from V and 1 base from J, the gap between germline ends came to 12 bases. The germline V gene has CDR1 SGHKS and CDR2 YYEKEE (reference sequence). The CDR3 bases are TGTGCCAGCAGCTTGCGGGGGTTTTATTCCTACGAGCAGTACTTC. Amino acids: CASSLRGFYSYEQYF. The whole variable domain, filled in from reference TRBV5-5 and TRBJ2-7, reads DAGVTQSPTHLIKTRGQQVTLRCSPISGHKSVSWYQQVLGQGPQFIFQYYEKEERGRGNFPDRFSARQFPNYSSELNVNALLLGDSALYLCASSLRGFYSYEQYFGPGTRLTVT.

This clonotype was counted many times. The chain uses TRBV10-3 and TRBJ2-3; unclear D gene. The CDR3 has 13 residues. Germline CDR1 ENHRY, CDR2 SYGVKD. Trimming took 0 bases from V and 8 from J, leaving 9 bases between them. CDR3 sequence reads: CAISESPLGTQYF. The CDR3 bases are TGTGCCATCAGTGAGTCTCCCCTGGGTACGCAGTATTTT.

The chain joins TRBV7-8 to TRBJ2-2; D may be TRBD2 (6 bases). Germline CDR1 is SGHVS and CDR2 is FQNEAQ. Trimming stripped 3 bases from V and 3 bases from J, with 8 bases between. The CDR3 is 14 amino acids. This CDR3 reads CASSFRDYTGELFF. Here the CDR3 DNA reads TGTGCCAGCAGCTTCCGGGACTACACCGGGGAGCTGTTTTTT.

Many counts were recorded for this clonotype. The chain carries TRBV20-1 and TRBJ2-1; the D is unclear. The CDR3 is 15 amino acids. Germline values: CDR1 DFQATT, CDR2 SNEGSKA (reference sequence). The V end lost 0 bases, the J end lost 3 bases, and 12 bases lay between the germline ends. The CDR3 DNA reads as TGCAGTGCTAGAGATGAGACTGATTACTACAATGAGCAGTTCTTC. Translation: CSARDETDYYNEQFF.

At least ten counts were recorded for this clonotype. The chain employs TRBV12-3 or TRBV12-4 and TRBJ2-5, with D perhaps assigned TRBD1 or TRBD2 (6 bases each). With 3 bases removed from V and 5 bases from J, the gap between germline ends came to 16 bases. This CDR3 spans 15 amino acids. CDR3 residues: CASSLGRGGLETQYF. The CDR3 DNA reads TGTGCCAGCAGTTTGGGCAGGGGAGGTTTGGAGACCCAGTACTTC.

The chain links TRBV10-2 to TRBJ2-1, with 7 bases that match TRBD2. V lost 2 bases to trimming and J lost 6 bases; unmatched junction nucleotides: 7. The CDR3 has 15 residues. Germline V gene lookup returns CDR1 WSHSY and CDR2 SAAADI. The CDR3 region is CASSEGGVARNEQFF. Written as DNA, the CDR3 is TGCGCCAGCAGTGAGGGGGGGGTAGCCCGCAATGAGCAGTTCTTC.

This clonotype showed up many times. The V gene is TRBV7-2, the J gene TRBJ2-3, with 13 bases lining up with TRBD2. Germline trimming cut 5 bases from V and 9 bases from J; bases unmatched to any gene: 8. The CDR3 is 15 residues long. CDR1 is SGHTA and CDR2 is FQGNSA in the germline V gene. This CDR3 reads CASSQGLAGKGTQYF. CDR3 nucleotides: TGTGCCAGCAGCCAGGGACTAGCGGGGAAGGGCACGCAGTATTTT.

This clonotype appeared many times. V usage is TRBV18 and J usage is TRBJ1-5; D gene uncertain. Trimming removed 1 base from V and 4 bases from J, with 8 bases in between. The germline V gene has CDR1 KGHSH and CDR2 LQKENI. The CDR3 runs to 14 residues. The CDR3 region is CASSPRTLNQPQHF. CDR3 nucleotides: TGTGCCAGCTCACCACGGACCCTGAATCAGCCCCAGCATTTT.

This clonotype has at least ten counts. V and J are TRBV28 and TRBJ1-1; D remains unclear. The CDR3 has 12 amino acids. The V end was cut by 7 bases, the J end by 3 bases, with 9 bases between. In germline, CDR1 is MDHEN, CDR2 SYDVKM. As DNA, the CDR3 is TGTGCCAGCAAAGGGTGGGACACTGAAGCTTTCTTT. Translating it yields CASKGWDTEAFF.

The chain joins TRBV27 to TRBJ2-3; 7 nucleotides agree with TRBD2. The CDR3 totals 15 residues. V was pared by 3 bases and J by 3 bases, with 6 bases of the junction left unmatched. Per germline, CDR1 MNHEY and CDR2 SMNVEV (reference sequence). CDR3 region: CASSLGGRLTDTQYF. The CDR3 DNA reads as TGTGCCAGCAGTTTGGGGGGGAGACTAACAGATACGCAGTATTTT.

In its sample, this clonotype was seen many times. The chain combines TRBV28 with TRBJ1-5; 7 bases map to TRBD1. The CDR3 sequence is 15 residues long. Germline assignment: CDR1 MDHEN and CDR2 SYDVKM. Germline trimming cut 3 bases from V and 6 bases from J; bases unmatched to any gene: 8. CDR3 region: CASSFLQGMSQPQHF. The CDR3 coding sequence is TGTGCCAGCAGTTTTTTACAGGGGATGAGTCAGCCCCAGCATTTT.

This clonotype was found many times. The gene calls are TRBV5-1 and TRBJ2-7; the match to TRBD2 covers 7 bases. Trimming cost V 4 bases and J 3 bases; bases outside gene matches: 7. Germline-derived CDR1 and CDR2 are SGHRS and YFSETQ. The CDR3 extends over 14 amino acids. The CDR3 loop reads CASSAGLVGYEQYF. CDR3 nucleotides: TGCGCCAGCAGCGCCGGACTAGTCGGCTACGAGCAGTACTTC. Full variable domain (missing parts from reference TRBV5-1 and TRBJ2-7): KAGVTQTPRYLIKTRGQQVTLSCSPISGHRSVSWYQQTPGQGLQFLFEYFSETQRNKGNFPGRFSGRQFSNSRSEMNVSTLELGDSALYLCASSAGLVGYEQYFGPGTRLTVT.

This clonotype has at least ten counts. V gene TRBV12-3 or TRBV12-4 combines with J gene TRBJ2-4, with 16 bases fitting TRBD2. CDR3 length: 18 amino acids. Trimming took 5 bases from V and 0 from J; bases not matched to a gene: 4. CDR3: CASSRGLAGGLAKNIQYF. Written as DNA, the CDR3 is TGTGCCAGCAGTAGGGGACTAGCGGGAGGGCTAGCCAAAAACATTCAGTACTTC.

This clonotype was recorded many times. V gene TRBV25-1 combines with J gene TRBJ2-7; D is possibly TRBD2 (5 bases). The germline V gene has CDR1 MGHDK and CDR2 SYGVNS. V lost 7 bases, J lost 2 bases, and 6 bases lay in between. The CDR3 has 11 amino acids. The CDR3 spells CASTGTYEQYF. CDR3 nucleotide sequence: TGTGCCAGCACCGGGACCTACGAGCAGTACTTC.